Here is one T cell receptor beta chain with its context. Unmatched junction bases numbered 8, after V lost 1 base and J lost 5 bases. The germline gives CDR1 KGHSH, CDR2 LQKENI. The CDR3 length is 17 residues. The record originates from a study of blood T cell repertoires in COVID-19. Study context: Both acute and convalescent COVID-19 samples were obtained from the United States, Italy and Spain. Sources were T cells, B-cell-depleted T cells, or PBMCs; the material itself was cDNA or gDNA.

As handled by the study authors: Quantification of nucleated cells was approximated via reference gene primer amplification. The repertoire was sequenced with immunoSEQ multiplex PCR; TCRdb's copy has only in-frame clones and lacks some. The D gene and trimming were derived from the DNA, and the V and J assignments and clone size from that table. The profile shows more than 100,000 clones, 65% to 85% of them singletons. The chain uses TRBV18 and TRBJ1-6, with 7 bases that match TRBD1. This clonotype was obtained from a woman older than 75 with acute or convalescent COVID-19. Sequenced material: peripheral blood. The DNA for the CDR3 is TGTGCCAGCTCACCACGACCAGGGGGTCAAGATAATTCACCCCTCCACTTT. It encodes CASSPRPGGQDNSPLHF.